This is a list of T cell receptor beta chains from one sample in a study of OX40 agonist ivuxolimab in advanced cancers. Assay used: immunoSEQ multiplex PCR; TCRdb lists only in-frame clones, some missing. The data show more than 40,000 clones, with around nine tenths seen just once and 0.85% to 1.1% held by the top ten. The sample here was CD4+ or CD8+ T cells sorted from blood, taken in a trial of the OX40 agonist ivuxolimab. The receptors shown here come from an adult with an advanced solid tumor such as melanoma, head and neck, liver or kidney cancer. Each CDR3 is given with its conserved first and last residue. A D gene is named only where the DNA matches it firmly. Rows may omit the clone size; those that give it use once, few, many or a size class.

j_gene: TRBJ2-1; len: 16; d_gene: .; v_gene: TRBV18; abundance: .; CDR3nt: TGTGCCAGCTCACCCCTGCTCGGGAACACCTACAATGAGCAGTTCTTC; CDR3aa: CASSPLLGNTYNEQFF
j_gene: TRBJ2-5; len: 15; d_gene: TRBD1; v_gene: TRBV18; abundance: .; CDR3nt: TGTGCCAGCTCACCCCTGACAGGGGCTGGAGAGACCCAGTACTTC; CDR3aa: CASSPLTGAGETQYF
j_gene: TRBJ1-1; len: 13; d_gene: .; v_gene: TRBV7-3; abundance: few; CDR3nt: TGTGCCAGCAGCCGACAGTTGAACACTGAAGCTTTCTTT; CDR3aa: CASSRQLNTEAFF
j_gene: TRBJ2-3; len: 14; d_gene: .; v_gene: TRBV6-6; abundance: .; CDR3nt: TGTGCCAGCAGTTACCGGGACAACACAGATACGCAGTATTTT; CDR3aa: CASSYRDNTDTQYF
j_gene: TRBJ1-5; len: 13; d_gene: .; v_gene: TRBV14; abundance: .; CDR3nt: TGTGCCAGCAGCCAAGATCTGAGGCAGCCCCAGCATTTT; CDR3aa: CASSQDLRQPQHF
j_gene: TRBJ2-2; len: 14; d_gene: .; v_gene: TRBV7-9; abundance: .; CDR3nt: TGTGCCAGCAGCTTATTGCAGAACACCGGGGAGCTGTTTTTT; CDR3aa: CASSLLQNTGELFF
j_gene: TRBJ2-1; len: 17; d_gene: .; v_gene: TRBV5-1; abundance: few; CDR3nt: TGCGCCAGCAGCCACTGGCGCCCGGGAATCTCCTACAATGAGCAGTTCTTC; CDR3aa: CASSHWRPGISYNEQFF
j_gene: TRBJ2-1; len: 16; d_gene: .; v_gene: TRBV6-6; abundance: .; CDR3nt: TGTGCCAGCAGCCACTCCACAAAGGGAGAGGGAGATGAGCAGTTCTTC; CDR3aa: CASSHSTKGEGDEQFF
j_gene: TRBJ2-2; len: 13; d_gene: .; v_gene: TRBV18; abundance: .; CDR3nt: TGTGCCAGCTCAGGACAGCCCACCGGGGAGCTGTTTTTT; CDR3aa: CASSGQPTGELFF
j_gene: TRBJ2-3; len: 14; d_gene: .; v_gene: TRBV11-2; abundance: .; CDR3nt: TGTGCCACCCCAGGTGCAATTAGCACAGATACGCAGTATTTT; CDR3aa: CATPGAISTDTQYF
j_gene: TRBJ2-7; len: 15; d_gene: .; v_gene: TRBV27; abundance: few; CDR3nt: TGTGCCAGCAGTAGAAGACAACCGAGCTCCTACGAGCAGTACTTC; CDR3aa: CASSRRQPSSYEQYF
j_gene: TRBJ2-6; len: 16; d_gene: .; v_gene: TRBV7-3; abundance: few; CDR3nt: TGTGCCAGCAGCTTAGGGGGCGGCTCTGGGGCCAACGTCCTGACTTTC; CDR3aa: CASSLGGGSGANVLTF
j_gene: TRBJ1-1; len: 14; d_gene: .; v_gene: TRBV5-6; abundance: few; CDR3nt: TGTGCCAGCAGCTTGCTCGCAGGATGGACTGAAGCTTTCTTT; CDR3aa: CASSLLAGWTEAFF
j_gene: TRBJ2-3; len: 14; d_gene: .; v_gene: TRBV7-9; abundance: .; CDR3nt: TGTGCCAGCAGCTTGGAACTAGTTCCGGGCATGCAGTATTTT; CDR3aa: CASSLELVPGMQYF
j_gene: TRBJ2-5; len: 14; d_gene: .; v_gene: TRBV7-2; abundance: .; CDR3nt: TGTGCCAGCAGCTTTAGTCAGAAACAAGAGACCCAGTACTTC; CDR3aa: CASSFSQKQETQYF
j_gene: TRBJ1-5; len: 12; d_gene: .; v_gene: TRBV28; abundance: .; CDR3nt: TGTGCCAGCACGGGGAGTAGTCAGCCCCAGCATTTT; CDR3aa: CASTGSSQPQHF
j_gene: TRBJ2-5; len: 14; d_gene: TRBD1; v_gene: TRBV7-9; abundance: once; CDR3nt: TGTGCCAGCACCCGAGGGGACAGTCAAGAGACCCAGTACTTC; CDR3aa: CASTRGDSQETQYF
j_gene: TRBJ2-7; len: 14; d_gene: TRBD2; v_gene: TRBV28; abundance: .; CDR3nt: TGTGCCAGCACCCCCCCGGGGGGGAACTACGAGCAGTACTTC; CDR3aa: CASTPPGGNYEQYF
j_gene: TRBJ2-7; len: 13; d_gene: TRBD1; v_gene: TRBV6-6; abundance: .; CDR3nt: TGTGCCAGCAGTCCCCGGGACAGCTACGAGCAGTACTTC; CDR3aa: CASSPRDSYEQYF
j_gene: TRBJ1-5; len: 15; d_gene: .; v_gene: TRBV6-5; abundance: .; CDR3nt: TGTGCCAGCAGTTACCAGACAGCCAGCAATCAGCCCCAGCATTTT; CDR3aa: CASSYQTASNQPQHF
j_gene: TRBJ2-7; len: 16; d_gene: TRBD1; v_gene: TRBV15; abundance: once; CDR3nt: TGTGCCACCAGCAGAGACTTGGACAGGGTCTCCTACGAGCAGTACTTC; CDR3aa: CATSRDLDRVSYEQYF
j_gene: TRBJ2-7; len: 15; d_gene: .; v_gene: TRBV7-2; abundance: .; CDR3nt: TGTGCCAGCAGCTTAGTCCCCGGGACTCCCTACGAGCAGTACTTC; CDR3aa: CASSLVPGTPYEQYF
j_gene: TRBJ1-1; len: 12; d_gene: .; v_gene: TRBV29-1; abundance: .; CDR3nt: TGCAGCGTTACAGGGTTGGGCACTGAAGCTTTCTTT; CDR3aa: CSVTGLGTEAFF
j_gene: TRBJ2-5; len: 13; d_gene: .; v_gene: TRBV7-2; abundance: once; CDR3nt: TGTGCCAGCACCCGGGCCCCTGGGGAGACCCAGTACTTC; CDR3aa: CASTRAPGETQYF
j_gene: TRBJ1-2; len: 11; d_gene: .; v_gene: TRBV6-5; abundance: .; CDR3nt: TGTGCCAGCAGAATTAACTATGGCTACACCTTC; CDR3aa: CASRINYGYTF
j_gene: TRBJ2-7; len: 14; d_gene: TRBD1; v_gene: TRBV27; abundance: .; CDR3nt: TGTGCCAGCAGTCGGCGGACAGGGGCCTACGAGCAGTACTTC; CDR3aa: CASSRRTGAYEQYF
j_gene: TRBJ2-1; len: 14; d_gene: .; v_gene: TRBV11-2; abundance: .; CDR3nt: TGTGCCAGCAGCTCCTTATTTAGGCCCGGTGAGCAGTTCTTC; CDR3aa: CASSSLFRPGEQFF
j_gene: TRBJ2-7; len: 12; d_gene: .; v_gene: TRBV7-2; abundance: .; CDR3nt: TGTGCCAGCAGCCCGGGAATCTACGAGCAGTACTTC; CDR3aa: CASSPGIYEQYF
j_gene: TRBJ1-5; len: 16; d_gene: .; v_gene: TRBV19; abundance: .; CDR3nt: TGTGCCAGCAGCGTACCTGGGGACTATAGCAATCAGCCCCAGCATTTT; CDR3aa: CASSVPGDYSNQPQHF
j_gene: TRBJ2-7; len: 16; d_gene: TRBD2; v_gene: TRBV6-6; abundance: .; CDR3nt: TGTGCCAGCAGTTCCCGGACTAGCGGGAGAACCTACGAGCAGTACTTC; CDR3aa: CASSSRTSGRTYEQYF
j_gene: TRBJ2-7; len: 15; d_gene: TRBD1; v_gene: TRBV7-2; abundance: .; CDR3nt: TGTGCCAGCAGCTCTGCCGGGACAGGGGCCTACGAGCAGTACTTC; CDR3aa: CASSSAGTGAYEQYF
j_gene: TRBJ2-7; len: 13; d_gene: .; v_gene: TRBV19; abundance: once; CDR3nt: TGTGCCAGTAGTATACAGGTCTCCTACGAGCAGTACTTC; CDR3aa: CASSIQVSYEQYF
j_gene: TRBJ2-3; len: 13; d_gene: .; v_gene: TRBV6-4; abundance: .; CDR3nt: TGTGCCAGCAGTGGGACTGCCACAGATACGCAGTATTTT; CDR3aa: CASSGTATDTQYF
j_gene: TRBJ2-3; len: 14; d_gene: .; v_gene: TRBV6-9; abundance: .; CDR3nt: TGTGCCGCCTCGAGAAGAGAAGACACAGATACGCAGTATTTT; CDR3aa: CAASRREDTDTQYF
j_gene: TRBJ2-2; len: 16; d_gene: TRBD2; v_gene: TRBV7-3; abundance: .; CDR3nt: TGTGCCAGCAGTTTGGGGAGTAGCGGGAGACGGGGGGAGCTGTTTTTT; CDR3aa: CASSLGSSGRRGELFF
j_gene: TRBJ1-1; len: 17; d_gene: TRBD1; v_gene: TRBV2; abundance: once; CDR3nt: TGTGCCAGCAGTGAAGTTACAGGGGGATTTTCCGACACTGAAGCTTTCTTT; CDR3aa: CASSEVTGGFSDTEAFF
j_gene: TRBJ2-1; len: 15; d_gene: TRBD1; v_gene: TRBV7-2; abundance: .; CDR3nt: TGTGCCAGCAGCTTACGACGGGACAGGGGAAATGAGCAGTTCTTC; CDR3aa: CASSLRRDRGNEQFF
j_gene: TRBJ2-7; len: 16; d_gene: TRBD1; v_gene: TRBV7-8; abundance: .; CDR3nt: TGTGCCAGCAGCTCATTCACAGGGGTCGGGGACTACGAGCAGTACTTC; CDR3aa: CASSSFTGVGDYEQYF
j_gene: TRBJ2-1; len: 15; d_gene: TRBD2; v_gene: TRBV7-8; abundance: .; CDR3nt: TGTGCCAGCAGCTTCTATAGCGGGAGGGCCCATGAGCAGTTCTTC; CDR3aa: CASSFYSGRAHEQFF
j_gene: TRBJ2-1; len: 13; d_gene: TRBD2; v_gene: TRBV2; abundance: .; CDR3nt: TGTGCCAGCAGGGTAACTAGCGGGGGTGAGCAGTTCTTC; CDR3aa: CASRVTSGGEQFF
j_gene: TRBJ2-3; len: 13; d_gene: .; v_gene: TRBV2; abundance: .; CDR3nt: TGTGCCAGCAGGCTGCCTCCCGCAGATACGCAGTATTTT; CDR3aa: CASRLPPADTQYF
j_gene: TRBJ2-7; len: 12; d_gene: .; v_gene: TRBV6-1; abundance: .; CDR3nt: TGTGCCTGCCGGACAGAAGTCTACGAGCAGTACTTC; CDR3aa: CACRTEVYEQYF
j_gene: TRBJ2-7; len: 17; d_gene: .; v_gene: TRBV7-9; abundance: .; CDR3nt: TGTGCCAGCTCAACAAAACGGTCTTTTGAGCACTCCTACGAGCAGTACTTC; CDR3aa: CASSTKRSFEHSYEQYF
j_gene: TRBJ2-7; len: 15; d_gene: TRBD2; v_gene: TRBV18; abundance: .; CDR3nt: TGTGCCAGCTCACCTCCGACTAGCGGGGGGTACGAGCAGTACTTC; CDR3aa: CASSPPTSGGYEQYF
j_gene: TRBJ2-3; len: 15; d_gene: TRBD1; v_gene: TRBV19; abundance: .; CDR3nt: TGTGCCAGTAGTACAATACAGGGGTTATGGGATACGCAGTATTTT; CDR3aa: CASSTIQGLWDTQYF
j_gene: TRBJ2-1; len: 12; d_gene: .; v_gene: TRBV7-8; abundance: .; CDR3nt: TGTGCCAGCAGCTTAGTTATCAATGAGCAGTTCTTC; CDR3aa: CASSLVINEQFF
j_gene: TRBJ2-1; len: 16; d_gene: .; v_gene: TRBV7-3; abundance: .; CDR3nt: TGTGCCAGCAGCCCTCGCCGGGCGGGATTAAGCAATGAGCAGTTCTTC; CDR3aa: CASSPRRAGLSNEQFF
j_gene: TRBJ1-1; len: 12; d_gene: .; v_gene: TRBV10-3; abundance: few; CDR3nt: TGTGCCATCAGTGAGTCGGGAGTTGGAGCTTTCTTT; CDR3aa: CAISESGVGAFF
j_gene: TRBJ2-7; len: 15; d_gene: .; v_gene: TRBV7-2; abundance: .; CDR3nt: TGTGCCAGCAGCACCCAACCAGGCAGCCGATACGAGCAGTACTTC; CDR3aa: CASSTQPGSRYEQYF
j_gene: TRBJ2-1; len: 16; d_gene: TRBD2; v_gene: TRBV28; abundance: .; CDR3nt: TGTGCCAGCAGCCAGGTAGCGGGAGGGGGGTGGAATGAGCAGTTCTTC; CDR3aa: CASSQVAGGGWNEQFF
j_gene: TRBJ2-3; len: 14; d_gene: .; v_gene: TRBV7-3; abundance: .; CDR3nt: TGTGCCAGCAGCTTCGGAGCAGGAGGAGATACGCAGTATTTT; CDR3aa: CASSFGAGGDTQYF
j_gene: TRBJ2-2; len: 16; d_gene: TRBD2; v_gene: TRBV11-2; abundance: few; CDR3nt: TGTGCCAGCAGCCCGAGGACTAGCGGGCAAGCAGGGGAGCTGTTTTTT; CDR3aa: CASSPRTSGQAGELFF
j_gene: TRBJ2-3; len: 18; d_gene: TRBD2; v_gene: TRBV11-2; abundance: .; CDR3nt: TGTGCCAGCAGCTTAGCTCCTGGACTAGCCAGGGGAAGGGATACGCAGTATTTT; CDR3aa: CASSLAPGLARGRDTQYF